This record covers a single T cell receptor (beta chain). Trimming left V 5 bases short and J 0 bases short, with 10 bases between. The CDR3 is 14 residues long. CDR1 and CDR2 (germline): LGHDT, YNNKEL (reference sequence). The source of the sample is a study of blood T cell repertoires in COVID-19. As for the study in general: Donors in the United States, Italy and Spain gave samples during acute or convalescent COVID-19. From T cells, B-cell-depleted T cells, or PBMCs came the material, which was cDNA or gDNA.

This study enrolled people aged roughly 18 to 90 from approximately 24 US geographic areas. Assignments of participants to cohorts depended upon their own reported clinical history. TCRdb keeps only in-frame clones here, not all; method: immunoSEQ multiplex PCR. The table includes around 250,000 clones, roughly nine tenths detected once. The TCR sequence derives from a human donor in a cohort exposed to, infected with or recovered from COVID-19 (not recorded which). The donor label of this sample is uncertain. Sequenced sample: PBMCs or T cells enriched from blood (not recorded which). The chain couples TRBV3-1 (or the pseudogene TRBV3-2) to TRBJ1-1, with no clear D. CDR3 sequence: CASSNDNVNTEAFF. The CDR3, as DNA: TGTGCCAGCAGCAACGACAATGTGAACACTGAAGCTTTCTTT.